The following is a T cell receptor (beta chain) sequence with its context. No cognate antigen has been identified for it. The sample holds no much larger clone one base away, and base qualities are not on file. This entry belongs to a study of Graves' ophthalmopathy and Graves' hyperthyroidism (dated by TCRdb to the late 2010s). Study-wide context: Peripheral blood was collected before any treatment was given, at the time of initial diagnosis. The study used signatures of the TCR beta repertoire to tell Graves' ophthalmopathy apart from Graves' hyperthyroidism and to predict which patients would progress to ophthalmopathy. The approximately 100 discovery patients were divided at random into training and test sets in a 7:3 ratio. An independent validation cohort was composed of around 19 hyperthyroidism patients and roughly 16 patients who later progressed from hyperthyroidism to ophthalmopathy. In total, 135 blood samples were TCR-sequenced: around 42 ophthalmopathy, some 72 hyperthyroidism and some 17 hyperthyroidism-to-ophthalmopathy patients. In 6 or 7 hyperthyroidism patients, T-cell repertoires of thyroid tissue and blood were compared. Once sampling was done, hyperthyroidism patients were given methimazole at a starting dose of 30 mg daily, while ophthalmopathy patients were given high-dose intravenous methylprednisolone. A discovery set of 90 to 100 patients (about 45 ophthalmopathy, 55 to 60 stable hyperthyroidism) was enrolled to explore V-J signatures distinguishing ophthalmopathy from hyperthyroidism.

The full study reports these points: No statistical method was used to set the sample size in advance, and the investigators knew which group each participant was assigned to. In validation, the model predicted ophthalmopathy progression with about 71% sensitivity and about 73% specificity; some 13 predicted patients were CT-confirmed with GO in a median of approximately six months. Ophthalmopathy was separated from stable hyperthyroidism by the 13-signature model with around 88% sensitivity and around 81% specificity in cross-validation and with 80%/75% in the test set. Most of the expanded thyroid clonotypes with a frequency above 0.001 were also detected in blood, and it was suggested that the thyroid immune response may be reflected by blood repertoires.

The ophthalmopathy patients had moderately to severely active disease, with a Clinical Activity Score of 3 or higher, a NOSPECS grade of 4 or higher, and a disease duration of less than 3 months. Patients were excluded if they had other autoimmune diseases, uncontrolled infections, pregnancy or lactation. Clinical symptoms, serum thyroxine, TRAb, thyroid ultrasound and orbital computed tomography formed the basis of the diagnosis. PBMCs were isolated from about 9.2 ml of fresh peripheral blood by Ficoll-Paque density gradient centrifugation. Trizol reagent was used to extract the total RNA, and its quality was then checked on an Agilent 2100 Bioanalyzer. The CDR3 runs 16 amino acids, cysteine and phenylalanine included. The CDR3 DNA has 48 bases and is translated from base 1. CDR1 and CDR2 are read off the germline V gene (reference sequence) as LGHDT and YNNKEL. Trimming costs V 0 bases and J 5 bases, and their ends lie 13 bases apart.

TCR beta CDR3 regions were amplified from RNA transcripts for repertoire sequencing. HTBI primers and the Qiagen OneStep RT-PCR kit were used in a first-round RT-PCR, which was followed by a second-round multiplex PCR, size selection and purification. The libraries underwent paired-end sequencing with 100 bp reads on an Illumina HiSeq2000. In the original analysis: Reads were processed with SOAPnuke, discarding reads with adapters, uncalled bases, mean Phred below 15, or no exact constant-primer or identifier match. COPE v1.2.5 was used to merge the high-quality paired reads. Clonotypes were defined as unique nucleotide sequences and were aligned to IMGT TRB V, D and J references using MiTCR v1.1. The analysis was limited to V-J combinations with a frequency above 0.0001, which together covered approximately 99% of repertoires. For each V-J combination, a TCR clonal expansion and chaos score was defined as the ratio of F50 clonal expansion to chaos observed in the TCRdist matrix. Welch's t-statistics and random forest were used to reduce the features to 10 to 15 V-J combinations, which were then used as input to a naive Bayes classifier. The Morisita-Horn index was used to measure how similar the thyroid and blood repertoires were. The raw public data were reprocessed by TCRdb itself: fastp quality trimming at Q25, MiXCR clonotype calling, in-frame beta chains only. One record per CDR3 amino acid sequence lists the most common genes and DNA. The authors' filters were not applied to this entry. The sample table holds some 400,000 distinct CDR3 sequences, of which 18% were seen once. The ten largest account for roughly 1.5% of the sample.

The V gene is TRBV3-1 and the J gene is TRBJ2-2; TRBD2 is perhaps the D gene, given 6 matching bases. The TCR comes from a woman between 18 and 29 years old with Graves' ophthalmopathy. Donor details come from another sample of the same person, matched by shared clones. Material: peripheral blood. Here is the DNA: TGTGCCAGCAGCCAAGATTGGGGACTGGGGACCGGGGAGCTGTTTTTT. Translated, this is CASSQDWGLGTGELFF.